The subject of this entry is one T cell receptor (beta chain). This specimen comes from a study of T cells in women clearing cervical HPV infection. Whole-study context: Blood came at first lesion visit for cases, post-clearance for controls. HLA type could not be excluded as a confounder.

The protocol was immunoSEQ multiplex PCR, while the TCRdb copy is restricted to in-frame clones and leaves out a portion. The sample includes around 30,000 clones. The sequenced material came from blood buffy coat. This clonotype was sampled from a woman aged 18 to 75 with a cervical HPV16 infection that either progressed to CIN3+ or cleared (not recorded which).

The sequenced part of the CDR3 DNA is TGTGCCTGGCAACCCAGGGTTAACTATGGT. The encoded protein is CAWQPRVNYG. The entire CDR3 protein is CAWQPRVNYGQYF. The chain couples TRBV30 to TRBJ2-4; TRBD1 is a possible D gene (5 bases). The observed sequence ends 3 residues before the CDR3 terminus, with the missing tail filled in from the germline J gene. Per the germline V gene, CDR1 is GTSNPN and CDR2 is SVGIG (reference sequence). The length of the CDR3 is 13 residues.